This TCR beta chain was documented in a study of blood T cell repertoires in COVID-19. This clone was picked up one time. The ends were cut back, 0 bases at V and 6 bases at J, with 11 bases in the middle. The V gene's germline CDR1 is KGHSH and CDR2 LQKENI. This CDR3 is 14 amino acids long. Repertoires were generated with immunoSEQ multiplex PCR, while TCRdb's copy carries only in-frame clones and drops some. This table has some 90,000 clones, over 85% appearing once. This rearrangement joins TRBV18 to TRBJ2-5, with D possibly being TRBD1 (5 bases). The clonotype originates from a man aged 45-60 years with acute or convalescent COVID-19. The sequencing sample was made of peripheral blood. CDR3 sequence: CASSPPQGWQTQYF. CDR3 nucleotides: TGTGCCAGCTCACCACCGCAGGGATGGCAGACCCAGTACTTC.